Below, 28 T cell receptor beta chains from the same sample are listed, as sequenced in a study of T cells after yellow fever vaccination. TCRdb itself ran the 5' RACE reads through MiXCR, one entry per CDR3 protein. The sample holds about 630,000 distinct CDR3 sequences, 12% seen once. Material: PBMCs, obtained on the day of the yellow fever booster vaccination. These receptors were taken from a man aged 25 to 40 who received the YFV17D yellow fever vaccine.

The chain carries TRBV12-3 or TRBV12-4 and TRBJ1-3; D gene unclear. V was shortened by 5 bases and J by 7 bases, with 15 bases between the two germline ends. This CDR3 is built from 14 residues. CDR3 loop: CASSRTVLGNTIYF. In DNA, the CDR3 is TGTGCCAGCAGTCGCACAGTTCTGGGTAACACCATATATTTT.

V usage is TRBV5-4 and J usage is TRBJ2-1; D assignment may be TRBD1 or TRBD2 (6 bases each). Germline V gene data show CDR1 as SGHNT and CDR2 as YYREEE (reference sequence). This CDR3 is built from 13 residues. V lost 4 bases, J lost 10 bases, and 15 bases lay in between. The CDR3: CASSAGWGQEQFF. The CDR3, as DNA: TGTGCCAGCAGCGCGGGATGGGGGCAGGAGCAGTTCTTC.

The chain uses TRBV6-1 and TRBJ2-7; 7 positions match TRBD2. V lost 6 bases to trimming and J lost 3 bases; unmatched junction nucleotides: 8. Germline V gene lookup returns CDR1 MNHNS and CDR2 SASEGT. This CDR3 contains 14 residues. CDR3 loop: CASSQGGKGYEQYF. DNA of the CDR3: TGTGCCAGCAGCCAGGGAGGGAAGGGCTACGAGCAGTACTTC.

This clonotype showed up just a few times. The V gene is TRBV6-2 or TRBV6-3, the J gene TRBJ1-1; D ambiguous. Germline CDR1 is MNHEY and CDR2 is SVGEGT. V lost 8 bases and J 2 bases, leaving 15 bases between the germline ends. The CDR3 contains 14 residues. CDR3 nucleotides: TGTGCCAGCTCCAAGGCCCAGGAAAACACTGAAGCTTTCTTT. It encodes CASSKAQENTEAFF.

This clonotype was detected a few times. The chain uses TRBV10-3 and TRBJ2-5; D assignment may be TRBD1 or TRBD2 (6 bases each). Germline V gene lookup returns CDR1 ENHRY and CDR2 SYGVKD. The CDR3 is 14 amino acids. V was cut by 4 bases and J by 5 bases, with 14 bases left in between. CDR3 loop: CAISGSGAGETQYF. CDR3 sequence (DNA): TGTGCCATCAGTGGTTCGGGGGCCGGGGAGACCCAGTACTTC.

The J gene is TRBJ2-3, the V gene TRBV20-1; D possibly corresponds to TRBD2 (6 bases). CDR3 length equals 14 residues. From germline, CDR1 is DFQATT and CDR2 SNEGSKA (reference sequence). V was shortened by 4 bases and J by 1 base, with 12 bases between the two germline ends. The CDR3 protein is CSAIRPSGTDTQYF. CDR3 nucleotide sequence: TGCAGTGCTATTAGGCCTAGCGGCACAGATACGCAGTATTTT.

CDR3 DNA: TGCGCCAGCAGCTTGGCCCGGCACAACGGTCTCCCTACCGAGCAGTACTTC. This translates into CASSLARHNGLPTEQYF. The chain recombines TRBV5-1 with TRBJ2-7; D not resolved. The CDR3 covers 17 residues. V was shortened by 0 bases and J by 6 bases, with 22 bases between the two germline ends. Germline V gene data show CDR1 as SGHRS and CDR2 as YFSETQ.

V and J are TRBV5-4 and TRBJ1-1, with D hard to call. Germline lookup yields CDR1 SGHNT and CDR2 YYREEE (reference sequence). V was cut by 3 bases and J by 0 bases, with 9 bases left in between. This CDR3 is 14 amino acids long. CDR3 residues: CASSYTDMNTEAFF. The CDR3 DNA follows: TGTGCCAGCAGCTACACAGATATGAACACTGAAGCTTTCTTT.

This clonotype was counted a few times. This chain's CDR3 is CSAAGTGITEAFF. The CDR3 DNA reads TGCAGTGCAGCCGGGACAGGGATAACTGAAGCTTTCTTT. V gene TRBV20-1 combines with J gene TRBJ1-1; 9 bases are a match to TRBD1. J gave up 5 bases and V 6 bases, and 7 bases lay outside the gene matches. The CDR3 is made up of 13 amino acids. Germline CDR1 DFQATT, CDR2 SNEGSKA (reference sequence).

This clonotype was found a few times. The chain uses TRBV5-4 and TRBJ2-3; 8 nucleotides match TRBD1. The CDR3 sequence is 15 residues long. V shed 4 bases and J 3 bases; nucleotides not matched to a gene: 7. The germline CDR1 and CDR2 sequences are SGHNT and YYREEE (reference sequence). The CDR3 here is CASSGRGRGTDTQYF. In DNA form, the CDR3 reads TGTGCCAGCAGCGGCAGGGGGCGAGGTACAGATACGCAGTATTTT.

This clonotype appeared a few times. The chain links TRBV28 to TRBJ2-1; D gene uncertain. Trimming cost V 5 bases and J 3 bases, with 11 bases left between them. The germline V gene has CDR1 MDHEN and CDR2 SYDVKM. This CDR3 contains 14 residues. CDR3 bases: TGTGCCAGCAGTCCACCACCCGTCTACAATGAGCAGTTCTTC. This sequence encodes CASSPPPVYNEQFF.

The chain's CDR3 is CSASLQGTEAFF. DNA for the CDR3: TGCAGCGCCTCACTCCAGGGCACTGAAGCTTTCTTT. The rearrangement joins TRBV29-1 to TRBJ1-1; TRBD1 is a possible D gene (5 bases). Germline V gene data show CDR1 as SQVTM and CDR2 as ANQGSEA. CDR3 length equals 12 residues. The V end lost 7 bases, the J end lost 4 bases, and 13 bases lay between the germline ends.

V is TRBV28 and J is TRBJ1-1; D may be TRBD1 (5 bases). The CDR3 runs 11 residues. Germline CDR1 MDHEN, CDR2 SYDVKM. V was trimmed by 7 bases and J by 5 bases, leaving 8 bases between them. CDR3 region: CASTGKTEAFF. DNA for the CDR3: TGTGCCAGCACAGGGAAAACTGAAGCTTTCTTT.

This chain uses TRBV4-3 with TRBJ2-7; no definite D call. Between the trimmed V and J ends, which lost 0 bases and 3 bases, there was a span of 12 bases. In germline, CDR1 is LGHNA, CDR2 YSLEER. The CDR3 runs 15 residues. The CDR3: CASSQEARTFYEQYF. The CDR3 nucleotides read TGCGCCAGCAGCCAAGAAGCCAGGACCTTCTACGAGCAGTACTTC.

A few counts support this clonotype. The CDR3 sequence is CASSLVAQSTDTQYF. CDR3 DNA sequence: TGCGCCAGCAGCTTGGTTGCGCAAAGCACAGATACGCAGTATTTT. The chain joins TRBV5-1 to TRBJ2-3; D gene unclear. Between the trimmed V and J ends, which lost 0 bases and 0 bases, there was a span of 8 bases. CDR1 and CDR2 from the germline V gene are SGHRS and YFSETQ. The CDR3 is made up of 15 amino acids.

At least ten counts were recorded for this clonotype. The rearrangement uses TRBV5-1 and TRBJ2-2, with 8 bases fitting TRBD1. J was trimmed by 8 bases and V by 3 bases; bases with no gene match: 15. This CDR3 has 17 residues. Germline V lookup: CDR1 SGHRS, CDR2 YFSETQ. CDR3 sequence (DNA): TGCGCCAGCAGCTCGGTCGTGACAGGGGAGTTTGCGGGGGAGCTGTTTTTT. It encodes CASSSVVTGEFAGELFF. The whole variable domain, filled in from reference TRBV5-1 and TRBJ2-2, reads KAGVTQTPRYLIKTRGQQVTLSCSPISGHRSVSWYQQTPGQGLQFLFEYFSETQRNKGNFPGRFSGRQFSNSRSEMNVSTLELGDSALYLCASSSVVTGEFAGELFFGEGSRLTVL.

This clonotype appeared many times. This chain uses TRBV7-9 with TRBJ2-2, with no clear D. Germline CDR1 and CDR2: SEHNR and FQNEAQ (reference sequence). There are 14 residues in the CDR3. The V gene lost 5 bases and the J gene lost 4 bases, with 11 bases spanning the gap. The CDR3: CASSPPPPTGELFF. CDR3 bases: TGTGCCAGCAGCCCACCCCCCCCCACCGGGGAGCTGTTTTTT.

This clonotype appeared a few times. CDR3 sequence (DNA): TGTGCCAGCAGATACCGGGACAGGGGTACCTACGAGCAGTACTTC. Amino acids: CASRYRDRGTYEQYF. The genes are TRBV6-5 and TRBJ2-7; 10 bases match TRBD1. This CDR3 is built from 15 residues. Per the germline V gene, CDR1 is MNHEY and CDR2 is SVGAGI. V lost 6 bases, J lost 2 bases, and 7 bases stayed unmatched.

This clonotype was observed a handful of times. The rearrangement uses TRBV20-1 and TRBJ2-5; 8 bases line up with TRBD1. CDR1 and CDR2 from the germline V gene are DFQATT and SNEGSKA (reference sequence). The CDR3 consists of 12 residues. Losses at the gene ends were 6 bases for V and 4 bases for J; bases not matched to a gene: 4. CDR3: CSAMTGAETQYF. In DNA, the CDR3 is TGCAGTGCCATGACAGGGGCAGAGACCCAGTACTTC.

This chain connects TRBV20-1 to TRBJ2-7, with 7 bases fitting TRBD2. Losses at the gene ends were 5 bases for V and 0 bases for J; bases not matched to a gene: 10. The CDR3 loop spans 15 amino acids. The germline CDR1 and CDR2 sequences are DFQATT and SNEGSKA (reference sequence). CDR3 nucleotide sequence: TGCAGTGCTTATGACCCTAGCGGAAGCTCCTACGAGCAGTACTTC. It specifies CSAYDPSGSSYEQYF.

This clonotype was picked up a small number of times. CDR3: CASSLLTGPRAYGYTF. In DNA form, the CDR3 reads TGTGCCAGCAGTTTATTAACAGGACCGCGTGCCTATGGCTACACCTTC. The chain is built from TRBV28 and TRBJ1-2; D may be TRBD1 (5 bases). Germline V lookup: CDR1 MDHEN, CDR2 SYDVKM. V dropped 1 base and J dropped 4 bases, with 16 bases sitting between them. The length of the CDR3 is 16 residues.

This clonotype has a handful of counts. This chain connects TRBV29-1 to TRBJ2-7; tentatively, D is TRBD2 (6 bases). Germline V gene sequence: CDR1 SQVTM, CDR2 ANQGSEA. Trimming left V 5 bases short and J 6 bases short, with 17 bases between. The CDR3 is 13 residues long. This CDR3 reads CSVFRMSEGEQYF. CDR3 DNA: TGCAGCGTTTTTCGCATGTCGGAGGGCGAGCAGTACTTC.

The genes are TRBV18 and TRBJ1-5; TRBD1 might be the D (6 bases). Per the germline V gene, CDR1 is KGHSH and CDR2 is LQKENI. With 2 bases removed from V and 0 bases from J, the gap between germline ends came to 8 bases. There are 15 residues in the CDR3. This CDR3 reads CASSPDRNSNQPQHF. CDR3 nucleotides: TGTGCCAGCTCACCAGACAGGAATAGCAATCAGCCCCAGCATTTT.

V is TRBV7-2 and J is TRBJ2-2; perhaps TRBD1 as D (5 bases). V shed 5 bases and J shed 1 base, with 11 bases lying between them. CDR3 size: 15 residues. Germline CDR1 and CDR2: SGHTA and FQGNSA. CDR3 loop: CASSADTLNTGELFF. The CDR3 nucleotides are TGTGCCAGCAGCGCGGACACTTTGAACACCGGGGAGCTGTTTTTT. Supplemented by reference TRBV7-2 and TRBJ2-2, the full variable domain reads GAGVSQSPSNKVTEKGKDVELRCDPISGHTALYWYRQSLGQGLEFLIYFQGNSAPDKSGLPSDRFSAERTGGSVSTLTIQRTQQEDSAVYLCASSADTLNTGELFFGEGSRLTVL.

The rearrangement links TRBV7-9 to TRBJ2-2; TRBD2 matches 10 bases. The ends lost 3 bases at V and 5 bases at J; junction bases unmatched: 6. This CDR3 contains 16 residues. The germline V gene encodes CDR1 SEHNR and CDR2 FQNEAQ (reference sequence). In DNA form, the CDR3 reads TGTGCCAGCAGCTTGATAGCGGGAGGTCGAACCGGGGAGCTGTTTTTT. Amino acids: CASSLIAGGRTGELFF.

V gene TRBV6-1 combines with J gene TRBJ2-1; the match to TRBD1 covers 8 bases. The CDR3 is 16 amino acids. Germline-derived CDR1 and CDR2 are MNHNS and SASEGT. The junction had 5 bases not matched to a gene; V was cut back by 3 bases and J by 1 base. The CDR3: CASSDLTGESYNEQFF. The CDR3 nucleotides are TGTGCCAGCAGTGATCTGACAGGGGAATCCTACAATGAGCAGTTCTTC.

The gene calls are TRBV29-1 and TRBJ2-7, with no clear D. Trimming shortened V by 6 bases and J by 2 bases, and 20 bases separated the two germline ends. Germline V gene sequence: CDR1 SQVTM, CDR2 ANQGSEA. The CDR3 runs to 15 residues. The CDR3 DNA follows: TGCAGCGTCCCCTTAGTTGCCAGGAGCCCCTACGAGCAGTACTTC. Amino acids: CSVPLVARSPYEQYF.

This sequence joins TRBV13 and TRBJ2-3, with 10 positions matching TRBD1. The CDR3 sequence is 16 residues long. V lost 4 bases and J lost 3; bases outside the gene matches: 7. CDR1 is PRHDT and CDR2 is FYEKMQ in the germline V gene (reference sequence). CDR3 sequence reads: CASSSRQGAPTDTQYF. For the CDR3, the DNA is TGTGCCAGCAGCTCCCGACAGGGGGCGCCTACAGATACGCAGTATTTT.